These T cell receptor beta chains were read from a single sample in a study of T cell responses to AZD1222 COVID-19 vaccine. Assay used: immunoSEQ multiplex PCR; TCRdb lists only in-frame clones, some missing. Of about 96,000 clones in the sample, 80% to 90% are singletons; the top ten hold about 1.5%. The sequences come from peripheral blood, collected on day 0 of AZD1222 vaccination. The receptor set was obtained from an adult in good health. Both conserved end residues are part of each CDR3. D genes are given only for firm matches. The listing skips clone size in some rows; elsewhere it reads once, few, many or a size class.

d_gene,v_gene,j_gene,abundance,len,CDR3aa,CDR3nt
.,TRBV19,TRBJ2-2,.,17,CASSRGTDTQNTGELFF,TGTGCCAGTAGTAGAGGGACGGACACCCAGAACACCGGGGAGCTGTTTTTT
.,TRBV6-5,TRBJ2-1,.,14,CASMRDWGAIEQFF,TGTGCCAGCATGCGGGACTGGGGTGCGATTGAGCAGTTCTTC
.,TRBV6-6,TRBJ1-3,.,17,CASSRGGEGGSGNTIYF,TGTGCCAGCAGTCGGGGCGGGGAGGGCGGATCTGGAAACACCATATATTTT
.,TRBV6-5,TRBJ1-5,.,14,CASSQQGGNQPQHF,TGTGCCAGCAGCCAACAGGGCGGCAATCAGCCCCAGCATTTT
TRBD1,TRBV27,TRBJ2-1,.,15,CASSSGQGGYNEQFF,TGTGCCAGCAGTTCGGGACAGGGGGGCTACAATGAGCAGTTCTTC
.,TRBV19,TRBJ1-2,.,13,CASSIVTATGYTF,TGTGCCAGTAGTATAGTAACGGCAACCGGCTACACCTTC
.,TRBV11-2,TRBJ2-5,.,16,CASSLLSGTLQETQYF,TGTGCCAGCAGCTTATTGTCGGGGACACTCCAAGAGACCCAGTACTTC
.,TRBV12-3/TRBV12-4,TRBJ2-7,once,11,CASTTGYEQYF,TGTGCCAGCACCACAGGCTACGAGCAGTACTTC
TRBD1,TRBV10-2,TRBJ2-3,.,16,CASKKGTGIHTDTQYF,TGCGCCAGCAAAAAGGGGACAGGGATTCACACAGATACGCAGTATTTT
TRBD2,TRBV19,TRBJ2-5,.,15,CASSPRSSGVGTQYF,TGTGCCAGTAGTCCCCGCTCTAGCGGGGTAGGCACCCAGTACTTC
.,TRBV7-9,TRBJ1-5,once,16,CASSLSLRLSNQPQHF,TGTGCCAGCAGCTTATCCCTCAGACTTAGCAATCAGCCCCAGCATTTT
.,TRBV18,TRBJ1-5,.,15,CASSLTSRGNQPQHF,TGTGCCAGCTCGCTGACCTCAAGGGGCAATCAGCCCCAGCATTTT
.,TRBV7-2,TRBJ2-5,.,15,CASSLGGRLGETQYF,TGTGCCAGCAGCTTAGGCGGCAGGTTGGGGGAGACCCAGTACTTC
.,TRBV9,TRBJ2-2,.,14,CASSEGTNTGELFF,TGTGCCAGCAGCGAGGGGACAAACACCGGGGAGCTGTTTTTT
TRBD1,TRBV5-5,TRBJ1-5,.,14,CASSFTGEGQPQHF,TGTGCCAGCAGCTTTACAGGGGAAGGTCAGCCCCAGCATTTT
.,TRBV27,TRBJ1-1,.,13,CASSFLGYTEAFF,TGTGCCAGCAGTTTCTTGGGGTACACTGAAGCTTTCTTT
TRBD1,TRBV28,TRBJ1-5,.,14,CARQGAGGNQPQHF,TGTGCCAGACAGGGGGCTGGTGGCAATCAGCCCCAGCATTTT
.,TRBV14,TRBJ1-2,.,13,CASSQSRVSGYTF,TGTGCCAGCAGCCAATCAAGGGTTAGTGGCTACACCTTC
TRBD1,TRBV6-2/TRBV6-3,TRBJ1-1,.,12,CASSTQGTEAFF,TGTGCCAGCAGTACACAGGGGACTGAAGCTTTCTTT
.,TRBV5-1,TRBJ1-4,.,14,CASSMGPLGEKLFF,TGCGCCAGCAGCATGGGCCCCTTGGGTGAAAAACTGTTTTTT
.,TRBV6-5,TRBJ1-3,.,12,CASRALGNTIYF,TGTGCCAGCAGGGCCCTCGGAAACACCATATATTTT
.,TRBV10-3,TRBJ2-3,few,16,CAISEPIASSTDTQYF,TGTGCCATCAGTGAGCCTATTGCCAGCAGCACAGATACGCAGTATTTT
TRBD1,TRBV2,TRBJ1-6,.,15,CASSENPGTGRFLHF,TGTGCCAGCAGTGAAAATCCGGGGACAGGGAGATTCCTCCACTTT
.,TRBV7-9,TRBJ1-2,.,15,CASSIGRASNYGYTF,TGTGCCAGCAGCATCGGACGGGCGTCGAACTATGGCTACACCTTC
TRBD1,TRBV10-1,TRBJ1-5,.,19,CASSRWDRGPPYSNQPQHF,TGCGCCAGCAGTAGATGGGACAGGGGGCCTCCTTATAGCAATCAGCCCCAGCATTTT
TRBD1,TRBV7-9,TRBJ1-3,.,16,CASSTRDRGVGNTIYF,TGTGCCAGCAGCACTAGGGACAGGGGCGTTGGAAACACCATATATTTT
.,TRBV7-2,TRBJ1-5,.,13,CASSLRGTQPQHF,TGTGCCAGCAGCTTAAGAGGGACCCAGCCCCAGCATTTT
.,TRBV25-1,TRBJ1-4,.,16,CASSESGGQANEKLFF,TGTGCCAGCAGTGAAAGTGGGGGGCAGGCTAATGAAAAACTGTTTTTT
TRBD1,TRBV19,TRBJ1-1,.,15,CASSSGDRGPTEAFF,TGTGCCAGTAGTTCCGGGGACAGGGGGCCAACTGAAGCTTTCTTT
.,TRBV2,TRBJ2-4,.,17,CASSDTGPGSAKNIQYF,TGTGCCAGCAGTGATACAGGCCCTGGTTCAGCCAAAAACATTCAGTACTTC
.,TRBV5-6,TRBJ2-7,.,14,CASSFLGPQYEQYF,TGTGCCAGCAGCTTCCTAGGACCGCAGTACGAGCAGTACTTC
TRBD2,TRBV2,TRBJ2-1,.,15,CASSASTSGGGEQFF,TGTGCCAGCAGTGCTTCGACTAGCGGGGGGGGTGAGCAGTTCTTC
.,TRBV7-8,TRBJ1-4,.,15,CASSPTDRYNEKLFF,TGTGCCAGCAGCCCGACGGACAGATATAATGAAAAACTGTTTTTT
.,TRBV11-2,TRBJ1-1,.,15,CASSLDQTARTEAFF,TGTGCCAGCAGCTTAGATCAGACAGCTCGGACTGAAGCTTTCTTT
.,TRBV5-1,TRBJ1-4,.,16,CASSSGVVGNGEKLFF,TGCGCCAGCAGCTCTGGAGTAGTCGGGAACGGGGAAAAACTGTTTTTT
.,TRBV7-9,TRBJ1-2,few,15,CASSGGGTTMDGYTF,TGTGCCAGCAGCGGAGGCGGAACTACTATGGATGGCTACACCTTC
TRBD1,TRBV11-2,TRBJ1-3,.,16,CASSLSGTGAGNTIYF,TGTGCCAGCAGCTTATCCGGGACAGGGGCTGGAAACACCATATATTTT
.,TRBV5-8,TRBJ2-4,.,15,CASSLSGGLGNIQYF,TGTGCCAGCAGCTTGAGTGGGGGTCTGGGAAACATTCAGTACTTC
TRBD2,TRBV7-2,TRBJ2-3,.,14,CASSFVGEGDTQYF,TGTGCCAGCAGCTTTGTCGGGGAGGGAGATACGCAGTATTTT
TRBD1,TRBV18,TRBJ1-3,.,15,CASSQQGVPGNTIYF,TGTGCCAGCTCCCAACAGGGGGTCCCTGGAAACACCATATATTTT
.,TRBV5-4,TRBJ1-1,.,15,CASSLGGTMNTEAFF,TGTGCCAGCAGCTTGGGGGGGACAATGAACACTGAAGCTTTCTTT
.,TRBV20-1,TRBJ2-7,.,14,CSASVQGGTYEQYF,TGCAGTGCTAGTGTCCAGGGGGGTACCTACGAGCAGTACTTC
TRBD1,TRBV7-9,TRBJ2-1,.,17,CASSLSPGQGSYNEQFF,TGTGCCAGCAGCTTAAGCCCGGGACAGGGATCCTACAATGAGCAGTTCTTC
.,TRBV28,TRBJ2-7,.,15,CASSLVGTKYYEQYF,TGTGCCAGCAGTTTAGTGGGGACAAAATACTACGAGCAGTACTTC
TRBD2,TRBV30,TRBJ2-5,.,19,CAWSPMGSGGAEGQETQYF,TGTGCCTGGAGTCCGATGGGGAGCGGGGGGGCTGAGGGTCAAGAGACCCAGTACTTC